The 17 T cell receptor beta chains below all came from one sample that was sequenced in a study of blood T cell repertoires in COVID-19 (TCRdb year 2020). The library was generated by the immunoSEQ multiplex PCR assay. Sourced from immuneACCESS, this table was stored by TCRdb with only in-frame sequences that have V and J called. A share of the clones is absent; for the studies checked, an unresolved V gene accounts for under half, and the remainder has no known explanation. The sample table shows 200,000 or so clones, and around 85% are seen once. Jointly, the top ten make up approximately 2.1% of the sample. Sequencing was carried out using peripheral blood. These receptors all come from a man between 65 and 85 years old with active or convalescent COVID-19.

This chain joins TRBV7-8 and TRBJ1-1; D is unclear. The V gene lost 3 bases and the J gene lost 7 bases, with 18 bases spanning the gap. The CDR3 covers 15 residues. Germline lookup yields CDR1 SGHVS and CDR2 FQNEAQ. Here the CDR3 reads CASSLMPATRGEAFF. In DNA, the CDR3 is TGTGCCAGCAGCTTGATGCCAGCCACCCGAGGTGAAGCTTTCTTT.

V usage is TRBV28 and J usage is TRBJ1-2, with D perhaps TRBD1 (5 bases). Per germline, CDR1 MDHEN and CDR2 SYDVKM. V lost 8 bases, J lost 4 bases, and 17 bases lay in between. The CDR3 loop spans 14 amino acids. CDR3 coding DNA: TGTGCCAGCCTAATGGGGGGATTATTCTATGGCTACACCTTC. The encoded protein is CASLMGGLFYGYTF.

J is TRBJ2-5 and V is TRBV2; TRBD1 agrees at 8 bases. V was pared by 6 bases and J by 5 bases, with 8 bases of the junction left unmatched. The CDR3 contains 14 residues. CDR1 is SNHLY and CDR2 is FYNNEI in the germline V gene. CDR3 amino acids: CASRRQGSIETQYF. In DNA form, the CDR3 reads TGTGCCAGCAGGCGACAGGGGTCTATTGAGACCCAGTACTTC.

V gene TRBV5-4 combines with J gene TRBJ2-5; 14 bases line up with TRBD2. Trimming cost V 3 bases and J 3 bases; bases outside gene matches: 1. The CDR3 has 15 residues. Germline CDR1 and CDR2: SGHNT and YYREEE (reference sequence). The CDR3 DNA reads as TGTGCCAGCAGCTCGACTAGCGGGGGGGAAGAGACCCAGTACTTC. This encodes CASSSTSGGEETQYF.

In its sample, this clone was seen once. The rearrangement uses TRBV4-1 and TRBJ2-1; tentative D call: TRBD1 (6 bases). The germline gives CDR1 MGHRA, CDR2 YSYEKL. Trimming removed 0 bases from V and 2 bases from J, with 14 bases in between. The CDR3 contains 17 residues. The CDR3 DNA sequence: TGCGCCAGCAGCCAAGAAGAAAGCAGGGGCGCCTACAATGAGCAGTTCTTC. This sequence encodes CASSQEESRGAYNEQFF.

This clone turned up a few times. V gene TRBV19 combines with J gene TRBJ2-1, with 11 positions matching TRBD2. The CDR3 extends over 16 amino acids. V shed 7 bases and J 6 bases; nucleotides not matched to a gene: 11. Germline CDR1 reads LNHDA; CDR2 reads SQIVND (reference sequence). CDR3 sequence reads: CASNSPGTSGTNEQFF. The CDR3 bases are TGTGCCAGTAATAGCCCCGGGACTAGCGGAACCAATGAGCAGTTCTTC.

This chain connects TRBV7-2 to TRBJ2-5, with D possibly being TRBD2 (5 bases). CDR1 is SGHTA and CDR2 is FQGNSA in the germline V gene. The V gene lost 1 base and the J gene lost 5 bases, with 20 bases spanning the gap. CDR3 length equals 17 residues. The CDR3 region has the DNA TGTGCCAGCAGCTTAGTGGTATCGATGGGGAGTAGGGAGACCCAGTACTTC. Amino acid sequence: CASSLVVSMGSRETQYF.

This chain connects TRBV18 to TRBJ2-7; 10 positions match TRBD1. The germline V gene has CDR1 KGHSH and CDR2 LQKENI. This CDR3 spans 18 amino acids. The ends lost 3 bases at V and 0 bases at J; junction bases unmatched: 11. DNA of the CDR3: TGTGCCAGCTCACCCCTCCCGGGACAGGGGAGAAGCTCCTACGAGCAGTACTTC. Its translation is CASSPLPGQGRSSYEQYF.

The chain carries TRBV19 and TRBJ1-5; perhaps TRBD1 as D (6 bases). The CDR3 consists of 14 residues. Per germline, CDR1 LNHDA and CDR2 SQIVND (reference sequence). V was shortened by 7 bases and J by 4 bases, with 14 bases between the two germline ends. The DNA of the CDR3 is TGTGCCAGTACCCCTGGGAGGGGGAATCAGCCCCAGCATTTT. Its translation: CASTPGRGNQPQHF.

The chain carries TRBV6-5 and TRBJ2-3; D perhaps matches TRBD2 (6 bases). This CDR3 has 13 amino acids. The germline V gene has CDR1 MNHEY and CDR2 SVGAGI. The V and J ends lost 8 bases and 8 bases respectively, with 17 bases between them. The CDR3 DNA reads TGTGCCAGCCGACTAGGAGGTGAGGGTACGCAGTATTTT. It is translated as CASRLGGEGTQYF.

V usage is TRBV30 and J usage is TRBJ2-3, with 7 bases identical to TRBD2. After removal of 2 bases from V and 1 base from J, the junction contained 0 bases not matched to a gene. Per the germline V gene, CDR1 is GTSNPN and CDR2 is SVGIG (reference sequence). This CDR3 region has 13 residues. The CDR3 loop is CAWSSGGTDTQYF. DNA of the CDR3: TGTGCCTGGAGTAGCGGGGGCACAGATACGCAGTATTTT.

This clone was seen a handful of times. J is TRBJ1-1 and V is TRBV9, with TRBD1 matching over 7 bases. Unmatched junction bases numbered 7, after V lost 1 base and J lost 1 base. CDR3 length equals 16 residues. In germline, CDR1 is SGDLS, CDR2 YYNGEE. The CDR3, as DNA: TGTGCCAGCAGCGTATTGCCGGACAGGCCGAACACTGAAGCTTTCTTT. Its protein is CASSVLPDRPNTEAFF.

The chain is built from TRBV4-3 and TRBJ1-1; D remains ambiguous. This CDR3 has 14 amino acids. Germline V CDR1 and CDR2: LGHNA, YSLEER. Trimming cost V 3 bases and J 1 base, with 9 bases left between them. The CDR3 DNA sequence: TGCGCCAGCAGCCATGAGCAGGAGAACACTGAAGCTTTCTTT. Encoded protein: CASSHEQENTEAFF.

The rearrangement joins TRBV4-3 to TRBJ2-2; TRBD2 agrees at 7 bases. J was trimmed by 5 bases and V by 0 bases; bases with no gene match: 6. CDR1 is LGHNA and CDR2 is YSLEER in the germline V gene. The CDR3 has 16 residues. Here the CDR3 DNA reads TGCGCCAGCAGCCAAGAATGGCTAGCGGAGACCGGGGAGCTGTTTTTT. Residues: CASSQEWLAETGELFF.

The chain carries TRBV18 and TRBJ2-7; 7 bases are a match to TRBD1. V lost 1 base, J lost 6 bases, and 3 bases stayed unmatched. The germline CDR1 and CDR2 sequences are KGHSH and LQKENI. This CDR3 is 13 amino acids long. The CDR3 reads CASSPQGAGEQYF. In DNA, the CDR3 is TGTGCCAGCTCACCACAGGGGGCTGGCGAGCAGTACTTC.

The CDR3 sequence: CASSSGGQRGSTDTQYF. The DNA for the CDR3 is TGTGCCAGCAGCAGTGGGGGACAGCGGGGGAGCACAGATACGCAGTATTTT. The rearrangement links TRBV21-1 to TRBJ2-3; TRBD2, the table's D call, was not compared with the DNA. TRBV21-1 corresponds to a pseudogene. CDR3 length equals 17 residues.

The chain employs TRBV28 and TRBJ1-1; tentatively, D is TRBD1 (5 bases). In germline, CDR1 is MDHEN, CDR2 SYDVKM. The CDR3 loop spans 15 amino acids. V was pared by 1 base and J by 0 bases, with 9 bases between. DNA of the CDR3: TGTGCCAGCAGTTTATTAGCAGGGATGAACACTGAAGCTTTCTTT. Translating gives CASSLLAGMNTEAFF.